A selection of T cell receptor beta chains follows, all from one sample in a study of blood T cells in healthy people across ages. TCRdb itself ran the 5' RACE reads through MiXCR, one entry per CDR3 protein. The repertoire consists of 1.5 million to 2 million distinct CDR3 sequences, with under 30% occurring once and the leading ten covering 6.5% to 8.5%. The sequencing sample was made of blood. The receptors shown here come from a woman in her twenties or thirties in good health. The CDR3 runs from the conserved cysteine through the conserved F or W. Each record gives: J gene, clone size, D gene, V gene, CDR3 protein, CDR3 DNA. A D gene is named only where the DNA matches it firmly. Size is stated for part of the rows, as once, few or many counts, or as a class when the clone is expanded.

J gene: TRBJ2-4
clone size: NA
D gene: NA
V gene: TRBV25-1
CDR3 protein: CASSESSDTYNEQYF
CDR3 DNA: TGTGCCAGCAGTGAGAGTTCGGACACTTACAATGAGCAGTACTTC

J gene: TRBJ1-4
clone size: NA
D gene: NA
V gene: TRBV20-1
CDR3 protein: CSASNVEKLFF
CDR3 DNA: TGCAGTGCTAGTAACGTGGAAAAACTGTTTTTT

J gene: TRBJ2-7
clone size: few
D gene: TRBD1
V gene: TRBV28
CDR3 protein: CASSIRQGAYEQYF
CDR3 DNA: TGTGCCAGCAGTATTCGACAGGGGGCCTACGAGCAGTACTTC

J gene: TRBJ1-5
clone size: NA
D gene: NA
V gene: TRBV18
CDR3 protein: CASSAPGEKPQHF
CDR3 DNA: TGTGCCAGCTCGGCCCCGGGGGAAAAGCCCCAGCATTTT

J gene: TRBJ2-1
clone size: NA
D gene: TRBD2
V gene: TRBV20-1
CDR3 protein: CSARDPSGGAVSNEQFF
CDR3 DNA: TGCAGTGCTAGAGACCCCAGCGGGGGGGCCGTGTCCAATGAGCAGTTCTTC

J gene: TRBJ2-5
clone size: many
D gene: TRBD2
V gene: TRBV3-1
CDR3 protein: CASSQGTPGGPRETQYF
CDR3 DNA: TGTGCCAGCAGCCAGGGTACGCCGGGGGGGCCTCGGGAGACCCAGTACTTC

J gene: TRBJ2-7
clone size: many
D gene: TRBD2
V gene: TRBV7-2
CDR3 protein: CASSWGGPSYEQYF
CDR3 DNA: TGTGCCAGCAGCTGGGGGGGACCCTCCTACGAGCAGTACTTC

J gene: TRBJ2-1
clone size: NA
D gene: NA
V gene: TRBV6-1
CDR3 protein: CASTPDSYNEQFF
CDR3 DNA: TGTGCCAGCACTCCGGACAGCTACAATGAGCAGTTCTTC

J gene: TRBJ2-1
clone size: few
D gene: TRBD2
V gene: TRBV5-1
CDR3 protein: CASRSGLAVYNEQFF
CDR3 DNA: TGCGCCAGCAGGTCGGGACTAGCGGTGTACAATGAGCAGTTCTTC

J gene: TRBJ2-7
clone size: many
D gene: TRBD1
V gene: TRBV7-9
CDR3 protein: CASSNRQGRYEQYF
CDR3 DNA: TGTGCCAGCAGCAATCGACAGGGGAGGTACGAGCAGTACTTC

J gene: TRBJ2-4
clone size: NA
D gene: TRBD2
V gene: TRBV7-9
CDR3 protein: CSTRTGGPGDEQYF
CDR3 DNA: TGTTCCACCCGAACGGGAGGGCCTGGGGATGAGCAGTACTTC

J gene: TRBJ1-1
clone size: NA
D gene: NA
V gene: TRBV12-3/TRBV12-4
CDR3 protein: CAGTPVGGGTEAFF
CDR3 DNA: TGTGCCGGCACCCCCGTTGGGGGGGGCACTGAAGCTTTCTTT

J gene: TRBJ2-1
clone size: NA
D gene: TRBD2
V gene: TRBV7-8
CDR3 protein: CASSLVSGSGLYEQFF
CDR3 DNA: TGTGCCAGCAGCTTGGTAAGCGGGAGTGGTCTGTATGAGCAGTTCTTC

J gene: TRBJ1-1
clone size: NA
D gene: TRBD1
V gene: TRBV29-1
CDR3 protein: CGIQGAGMNTEAFF
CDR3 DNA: TGCGGCATACAGGGGGCGGGGATGAACACTGAAGCTTTCTTT

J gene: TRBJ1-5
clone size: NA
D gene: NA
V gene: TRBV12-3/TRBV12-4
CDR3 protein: CASSSVRLNQPQHF
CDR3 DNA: TGTGCCAGCAGTTCTGTCAGGCTAAATCAGCCCCAGCATTTT

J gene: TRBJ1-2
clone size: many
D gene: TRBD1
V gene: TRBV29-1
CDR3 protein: CSVENRDRQLKDGYTF
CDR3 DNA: TGCAGCGTGGAAAACCGGGACAGGCAACTAAAGGATGGCTACACCTTC

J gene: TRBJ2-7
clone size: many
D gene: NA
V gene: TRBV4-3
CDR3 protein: CASSQDRGSSSYEQYF
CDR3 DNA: TGCGCCAGCAGCCAAGACCGCGGGTCCAGCTCCTACGAGCAGTACTTC

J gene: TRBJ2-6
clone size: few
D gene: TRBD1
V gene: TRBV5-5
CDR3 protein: CASSLAGSGGSGANVLTF
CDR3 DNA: TGTGCCAGCAGCTTGGCCGGGTCAGGGGGCAGTGGGGCCAACGTCCTGACTTTC

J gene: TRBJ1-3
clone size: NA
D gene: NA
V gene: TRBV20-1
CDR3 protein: CSARPRRTSGNTIYF
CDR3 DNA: TGCAGTGCTAGACCCCGCCGGACCTCTGGAAACACCATATATTTT

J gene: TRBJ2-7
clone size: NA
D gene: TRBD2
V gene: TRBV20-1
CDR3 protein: CGASGTRSYEQYF
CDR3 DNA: TGCGGTGCTTCCGGGACTAGATCTTACGAGCAGTACTTC

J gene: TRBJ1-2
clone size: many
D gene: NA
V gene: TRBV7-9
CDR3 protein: CASSLGNSEGYGYTF
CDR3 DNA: TGTGCCAGCAGCTTAGGCAACTCCGAGGGCTATGGCTACACCTTC

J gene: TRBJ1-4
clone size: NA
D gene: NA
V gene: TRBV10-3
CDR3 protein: CAISKTLNEKLFF
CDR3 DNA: TGTGCCATCTCTAAGACTCTTAATGAAAAACTGTTTTTT

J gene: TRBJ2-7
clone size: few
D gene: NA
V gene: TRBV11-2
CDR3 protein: CASSLDQRYEQYF
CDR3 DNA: TGTGCCAGCAGCTTAGATCAGAGATACGAGCAGTACTTC

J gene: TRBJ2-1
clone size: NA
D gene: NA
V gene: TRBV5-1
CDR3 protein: CASSLETETYNEQFF
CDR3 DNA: TGCGCCAGCAGCTTGGAGACGGAGACCTACAATGAGCAGTTCTTC

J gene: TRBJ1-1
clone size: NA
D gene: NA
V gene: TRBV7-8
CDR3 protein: CASSLGPLEAFF
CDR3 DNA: TGTGCCAGCAGCTTAGGGCCCCTGGAAGCTTTCTTT

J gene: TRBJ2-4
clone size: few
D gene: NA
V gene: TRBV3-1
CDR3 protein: CASSQEPSLGHIQYF
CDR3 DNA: TGTGCCAGCAGCCAAGAGCCTAGCTTGGGGCACATTCAGTACTTC

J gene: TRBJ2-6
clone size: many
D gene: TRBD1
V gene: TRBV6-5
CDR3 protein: CASSSRTGEISGANVLTF
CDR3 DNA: TGTGCCAGCAGTTCTCGGACAGGGGAAATCTCTGGGGCCAACGTCCTGACTTTC

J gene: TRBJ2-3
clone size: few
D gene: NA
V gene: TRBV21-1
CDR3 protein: CASSPRVAACDTQYF
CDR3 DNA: TGTGCCAGCAGCCCCCGGGTAGCGGCCTGCGATACGCAGTATTTT

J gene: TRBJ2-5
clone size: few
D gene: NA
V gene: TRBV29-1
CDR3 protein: CSLGVGQETQYF
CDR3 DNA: TGCAGCCTGGGGGTAGGGCAAGAGACCCAGTACTTC

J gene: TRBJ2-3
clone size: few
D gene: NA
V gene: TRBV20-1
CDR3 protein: CSAVGPPQYF
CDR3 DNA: TGCAGTGCTGTGGGCCCGCCCCAGTATTTT

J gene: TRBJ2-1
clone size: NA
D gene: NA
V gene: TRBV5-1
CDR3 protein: CASNELSRTYNEQFF
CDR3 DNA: TGCGCCAGCAACGAGCTGAGCAGAACCTACAATGAGCAGTTCTTC

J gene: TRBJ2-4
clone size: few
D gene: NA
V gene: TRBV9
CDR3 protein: CASSVGTPQSVAKNIQYF
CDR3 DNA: TGTGCCAGCAGCGTCGGGACTCCCCAAAGTGTAGCCAAAAACATTCAGTACTTC

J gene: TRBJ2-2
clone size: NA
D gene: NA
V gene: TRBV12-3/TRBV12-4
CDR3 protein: CASSSTGSATGERFF
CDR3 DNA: TGTGCCAGCAGTTCCACAGGATCGGCCACCGGGGAGCGGTTTTTT

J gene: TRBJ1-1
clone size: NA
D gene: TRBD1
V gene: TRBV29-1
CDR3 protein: CSAYKGATEAFF
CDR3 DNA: TGCAGCGCCTACAAGGGGGCAACTGAAGCTTTCTTT

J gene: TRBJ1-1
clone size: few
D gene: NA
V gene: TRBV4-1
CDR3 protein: CASSQQSWVNTEAFF
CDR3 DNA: TGCGCCAGCAGCCAACAGTCATGGGTGAACACTGAAGCTTTCTTT

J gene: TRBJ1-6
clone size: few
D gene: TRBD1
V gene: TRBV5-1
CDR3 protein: CASSGRQGSPLHF
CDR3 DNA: TGCGCCAGCAGCGGACGACAGGGATCACCCCTCCACTTT

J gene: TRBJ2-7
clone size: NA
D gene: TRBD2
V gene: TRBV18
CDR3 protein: CASSRGSGVSSYEQYF
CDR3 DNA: TGTGCCAGCTCACGGGGTAGCGGGGTGAGCTCCTACGAGCAGTACTTC

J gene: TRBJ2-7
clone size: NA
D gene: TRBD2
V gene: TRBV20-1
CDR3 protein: CSARRASGGHNEQYF
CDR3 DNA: TGCAGTGCCCGACGTGCAAGCGGGGGACACAATGAGCAGTACTTC

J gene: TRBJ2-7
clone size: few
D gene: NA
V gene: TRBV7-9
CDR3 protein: CASSPPTPSYEQYF
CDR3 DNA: TGTGCCAGCAGCCCTCCGACACCATCCTACGAGCAGTACTTC

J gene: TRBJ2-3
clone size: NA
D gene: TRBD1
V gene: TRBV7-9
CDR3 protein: CASSLSGQASDTQYF
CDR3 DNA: TGTGCCAGCAGCTTATCAGGACAGGCGTCAGATACGCAGTATTTT

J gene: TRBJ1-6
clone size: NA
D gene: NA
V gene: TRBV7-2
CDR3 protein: CASSLAPGYDSPLHF
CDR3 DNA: TGTGCCAGCAGCTTAGCCCCAGGGTATGATTCACCCCTCCACTTT

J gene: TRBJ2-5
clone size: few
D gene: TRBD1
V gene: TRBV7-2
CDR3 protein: CASSLGDRAWETQYF
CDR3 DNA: TGTGCCAGCAGCTTAGGGGACAGGGCGTGGGAGACCCAGTACTTC

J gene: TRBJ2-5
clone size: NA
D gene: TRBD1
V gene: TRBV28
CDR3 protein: CASSPPRQGSETQYF
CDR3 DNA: TGTGCCAGCAGTCCTCCTCGACAGGGGTCCGAGACCCAGTACTTC

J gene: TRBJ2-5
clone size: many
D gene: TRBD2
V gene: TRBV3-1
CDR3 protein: CASSQGAGAQETQYF
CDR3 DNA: TGTGCCAGCAGCCAAGGAGCGGGGGCACAAGAGACCCAGTACTTC